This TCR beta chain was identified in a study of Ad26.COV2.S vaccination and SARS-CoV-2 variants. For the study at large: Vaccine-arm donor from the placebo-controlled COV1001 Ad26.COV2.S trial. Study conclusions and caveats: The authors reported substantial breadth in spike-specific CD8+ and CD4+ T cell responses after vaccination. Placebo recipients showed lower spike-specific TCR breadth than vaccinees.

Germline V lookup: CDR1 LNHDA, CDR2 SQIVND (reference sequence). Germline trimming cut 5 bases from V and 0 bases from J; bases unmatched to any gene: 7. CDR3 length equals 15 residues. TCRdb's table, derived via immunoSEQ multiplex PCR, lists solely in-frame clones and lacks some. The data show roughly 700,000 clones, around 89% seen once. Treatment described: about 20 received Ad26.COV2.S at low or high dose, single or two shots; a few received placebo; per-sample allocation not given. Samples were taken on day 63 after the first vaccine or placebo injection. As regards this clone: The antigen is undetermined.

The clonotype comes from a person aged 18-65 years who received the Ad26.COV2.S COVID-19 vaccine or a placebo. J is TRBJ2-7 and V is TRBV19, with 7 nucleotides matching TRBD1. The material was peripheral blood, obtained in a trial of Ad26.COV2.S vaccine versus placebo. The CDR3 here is CASSARDRSSYEQYF. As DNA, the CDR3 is TGTGCCAGTAGTGCCCGGGACAGAAGCTCCTACGAGCAGTACTTC. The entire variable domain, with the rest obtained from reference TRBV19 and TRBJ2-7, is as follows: DGGITQSPKYLFRKEGQNVTLSCEQNLNHDAMYWYRQDPGQGLRLIYYSQIVNDFQKGDIAEGYSVSREKKESFPLTVTSAQKNPTAFYLCASSARDRSSYEQYFGPGTRLTVT.